This T cell receptor (beta chain) was retrieved from a study of glioma-infiltrating T cells after dendritic cell vaccination. Time point: after dendritic cell vaccination, including at tumor progression/relapse. V lost 0 bases and J lost 5; bases outside the gene matches: 13. CDR1 is SGHRS and CDR2 is YFSETQ in the germline V gene. This CDR3 contains 18 residues. Measured with immunoSEQ multiplex PCR; TCRdb has only the in-frame clones, and not every one. The sample includes around 60,000 clones, around nine tenths seen only once; the top ten take 11%. The sequence was collected from a human donor with glioblastoma. This chain uses TRBV5-1 with TRBJ2-7; 11 positions agree with TRBD2. This specimen consisted of blood, obtained after dendritic cell vaccination. CDR3 DNA sequence: TGCGCCAGCAGCTTGGTTCTAGCGGGGGGCAGTGGATCCCACGAGCAGTACTTC. Encoded protein: CASSLVLAGGSGSHEQYF. The full variable domain, completed using reference TRBV5-1 and TRBJ2-7, is KAGVTQTPRYLIKTRGQQVTLSCSPISGHRSVSWYQQTPGQGLQFLFEYFSETQRNKGNFPGRFSGRQFSNSRSEMNVSTLELGDSALYLCASSLVLAGGSGSHEQYFGPGTRLTVT.